A selection of T cell receptor beta chains follows, all from one sample in a study of T-cell memory formation after mild COVID-19. TCRdb reanalysed the 5' RACE reads using MiXCR and keeps one entry per CDR3 protein. This sample carries a few hundred thousand distinct CDR3 sequences, approximately 21% of them seen once, and the ten largest clones take under 15%. What was sequenced was PBMCs or a T cell subset sorted from them (not recorded which). The source of these receptors is an adult woman who had mild COVID-19 (a few samples of this study predate the infection). Cell type and time point are not known. The CDR3 runs from the conserved cysteine through the conserved F or W. D genes are given only for firm matches. Rows may omit the clone size; those that give it use once, few, many or a size class.

cdr3_nt cdr3_aa j_call v_call d_call clone_size
TGTGCCAGCAGTACCTCCGGGACAGGGGGCAATGGCTACACCTTC CASSTSGTGGNGYTF TRBJ1-2 TRBV27 TRBD1 -
TGCAGCGTTGAGCGGGACAGAGGGGAGTATTTT CSVERDRGEYF TRBJ2-3 TRBV29-1 - many
TGCGCCAGCAGCCAAGATTCGGACGGGTATTACGAGCAGTACTTC CASSQDSDGYYEQYF TRBJ2-7 TRBV4-1 - many
TGTGCCAGCAGTTCAGACGGCGCTCCTAATGAAAAACTGTTTTTT CASSSDGAPNEKLFF TRBJ1-4 TRBV12-3/TRBV12-4 - many
TGTGCCAGTAGGCACGGCCTTTTTCAGCCCCAGCATTTT CASRHGLFQPQHF TRBJ1-5 TRBV19 - -
TGTGCCAGCGTAGGCGGGGCCTCCTACAATGAGCAGTTCTTC CASVGGASYNEQFF TRBJ2-1 TRBV7-9 - few
TGTGCCAGCAGCCCCAAAGTGAGGGATAGCTCCTACGAGCAGTACTTC CASSPKVRDSSYEQYF TRBJ2-7 TRBV11-2 - many
TGCAGTGCTAGAGATCTTCGGGCAGGAGGGTACGAGCAGTACTTC CSARDLRAGGYEQYF TRBJ2-7 TRBV20-1 - few
TGTGCCAGCAGAACCACTAGTGCTCCCTCCACCGAGCAGTACTTC CASRTTSAPSTEQYF TRBJ2-7 TRBV12-3/TRBV12-4 - many
TGTGCCAGCAACTTTCGCGCGGATTCACCCCTCCACTTT CASNFRADSPLHF TRBJ1-6 TRBV6-5 - few
TGTGCCAGCAGTTACGGTTTGACCGGGGCATCTGGGGCCAACGTCCTGACTTTC CASSYGLTGASGANVLTF TRBJ2-6 TRBV6-5 - -
TGTGCCAGCAGCTTAGGGCTAGCGGGAGGGCCAACGGCCAAAAACATTCAGTACTTC CASSLGLAGGPTAKNIQYF TRBJ2-4 TRBV7-2 TRBD2 -
TGCGCCTCCAGCCAGGGGGGCGTTTCCGGGGAGCTGTTTTTT CASSQGGVSGELFF TRBJ2-2 TRBV5-1 - -
TGTGCCACCAGTGATGTGGGGACGGCCATTGGCTACACCTTC CATSDVGTAIGYTF TRBJ1-2 TRBV24-1 - few
TGTGCCACCAGCAGAGTTCCTAGCGGGGATCAAGAGACCCAGTACTTC CATSRVPSGDQETQYF TRBJ2-5 TRBV15 TRBD2 -
TGTGCCAGCAGCAAAGAGGGCAGGGGAGGCTACACCTTC CASSKEGRGGYTF TRBJ1-2 TRBV21-1 - few
TGTGCCAGCAGTTCTCGACTAGCGGGGAGCGGGAATGAGCAGTTCTTC CASSSRLAGSGNEQFF TRBJ2-1 TRBV6-2/TRBV6-3 TRBD2 -
TGCAGTGCCCCCATTAGCGGGGGGGCAGATACGCAGTATTTT CSAPISGGADTQYF TRBJ2-3 TRBV20-1 TRBD2 -
TGTGCCAGCAGCTTAACGTTTGGGACACAAGCGGGAGATGAGCAGTTCTTC CASSLTFGTQAGDEQFF TRBJ2-1 TRBV7-9 TRBD2 -
TGCAGCGTCAACTACATACGGACAGCTAACTATGGCTACACCTTC CSVNYIRTANYGYTF TRBJ1-2 TRBV29-1 - few
TGCAGTGCTAGACTGCTAGCGGGGGGCTACAATGAGCAGTTCTTC CSARLLAGGYNEQFF TRBJ2-1 TRBV20-1 TRBD2 -
TGCGCCAGCAGTCAATACCGCCCCGCACCGAACTATGGCTACACCTTC CASSQYRPAPNYGYTF TRBJ1-2 TRBV23-1 - -
TGTGCCAGCAGTTTAGGACAGGGGTTCTCCTACGAGCAGTACTTC CASSLGQGFSYEQYF TRBJ2-7 TRBV27 TRBD1 few
TGTGCCAGCAGCTTTTGGACTAGCGGGTTAGCCAAAAACATTCAGTACTTC CASSFWTSGLAKNIQYF TRBJ2-4 TRBV7-2 TRBD2 -
TGCAGTGCTAGAGACCCCCGGGGGAGGGGTTCGGGGAACACTGAAGCTTTCTTT CSARDPRGRGSGNTEAFF TRBJ1-1 TRBV20-1 - -
TGTGCCAGCAGCTATATCGGGGGCTGGGACACTGAAGCTTTCTTT CASSYIGGWDTEAFF TRBJ1-1 TRBV5-6 - -
TGTGCCAGCAGTTACGTGAAAGACTCCTACGAGCAGTACTTC CASSYVKDSYEQYF TRBJ2-7 TRBV6-5 - -
TGTGCCAGCAGCTTTTTCTGGCGGGCCCAAAGGGAAGATACGCAGTATTTT CASSFFWRAQREDTQYF TRBJ2-3 TRBV5-5 - few
TGTGCCACCAGTGATTCCTACAGGTTAGGCTACAATGAGCAGTTCTTC CATSDSYRLGYNEQFF TRBJ2-1 TRBV24-1 - few
TGTGCCAGCAGTGGGATCTTGGGACCCAATCAGCCCCAGCATTTT CASSGILGPNQPQHF TRBJ1-5 TRBV2 - -
TGTGCCAGCAGCGTAGAGGGGGTGAGGGGCCAGGGGACCTACAATGAGCAGTTCTTC CASSVEGVRGQGTYNEQFF TRBJ2-1 TRBV9 - -
TGTGCCAGCAGAACAACAGGGGGCGCGTTGGAGACCCAGTACTTC CASRTTGGALETQYF TRBJ2-5 TRBV11-2 TRBD1 -
TGTGCCAGCGGATCGAACGCCATGAACACTGAAGCTTTCTTT CASGSNAMNTEAFF TRBJ1-1 TRBV11-3 - -
TGTGCCAGCAGCGTAGGATCAGGCATGAACACTGAAGCTTTCTTT CASSVGSGMNTEAFF TRBJ1-1 TRBV9 - -
TGCGCCAGCAGGGGTTTGACCCTAAACACTGAAGCTTTCTTT CASRGLTLNTEAFF TRBJ1-1 TRBV4-1 - few
TGTGCCAGCAGCTCAGGGGCTGGGGAGCAGTACTTC CASSSGAGEQYF TRBJ2-7 TRBV7-2 - few
TGTGCCAGCAGCGTCGCCGACCGTACATACTACGAGCAGTACTTC CASSVADRTYYEQYF TRBJ2-7 TRBV9 - -
TGTGCCAGCAGCGTCGGAATGGGGCTAGCGGGCTCCTACAATGAGCAGTTCTTC CASSVGMGLAGSYNEQFF TRBJ2-1 TRBV9 TRBD2 few
TGTGCCAGCAGACAGGGCCTCCAAGAGACCCAGTACTTC CASRQGLQETQYF TRBJ2-5 TRBV12-3/TRBV12-4 - many
TGTGCCAGCAGAAGACTAGCCGACCCCTGGAATGAGCAGTTCTTC CASRRLADPWNEQFF TRBJ2-1 TRBV12-3/TRBV12-4 TRBD2 -
TGTGCCAGCAGGGAACAGGGTCGGTTGGGCAATCAGCCCCAGCATTTT CASREQGRLGNQPQHF TRBJ1-5 TRBV2 - few
TGTGCCAGCAGCGTAGCTACGGGCTACAACTATGGCTACACCTTC CASSVATGYNYGYTF TRBJ1-2 TRBV9 - few
TGTGCCAGCAGCTTAGTTGGAGCGTTTAATGAAAAACTGTTTTTT CASSLVGAFNEKLFF TRBJ1-4 TRBV7-2 - -
TGTGCCAGCAGTCCCTCCTTCGGAACAGTTTTTTACAATGAGCAGTTCTTC CASSPSFGTVFYNEQFF TRBJ2-1 TRBV6-5 - few
TGTGCCAGCACCGTAGACTTCCGCACAGATACGCAGTATTTT CASTVDFRTDTQYF TRBJ2-3 TRBV11-3 - -
TGTGCCAGCACATCTCACTCTGGGGCCAACGTCCTGACTTTC CASTSHSGANVLTF TRBJ2-6 TRBV6-6 - -
TGTGCCAGCAGCGTAGAAGTCGATCATACGCAGTATTTT CASSVEVDHTQYF TRBJ2-3 TRBV9 - few
TGTGCCAGCAGCGTAGGGGGGGCGCCGGGTCAGCCCCAGCATTTT CASSVGGAPGQPQHF TRBJ1-5 TRBV9 - -
TGTGCCAGTGGCCGGGACAGGGGGCAGGAGCAGTACTTC CASGRDRGQEQYF TRBJ2-7 TRBV2 TRBD1 few
TGCAGCGTCGGACAGGGGTACCAGCCCCAGCATTTT CSVGQGYQPQHF TRBJ1-5 TRBV29-1 TRBD1 -